The 24 T cell receptor beta chains reported below all come from one sample, sequenced in a study of cytomegalovirus exposure and HLA in healthy donors. 60 Vbeta and 13 Jbeta primers were used in PCR. Here immunoSEQ multiplex PCR was the method, and the copy in TCRdb shows in-frame clones only, minus some. The profile shows 200,000 to 300,000 clones, 70% to 90% of them singletons. Sequencing was done on a sample of PBMCs. Receptors were obtained from a woman aged 35 to 49 in good health and CMV-seropositive.

The rearrangement uses TRBV28 and TRBJ1-2; 7 positions match TRBD1. V was clipped by 6 bases and J by 8 bases; unmatched bases: 3. The germline gives CDR1 MDHEN, CDR2 SYDVKM. The CDR3 loop spans 11 amino acids. CDR3 nucleotides: TGTGCCAGCAGCTTGACAGGGGGCTACACCTTC. This translates into CASSLTGGYTF.

The chain has TRBV28 and TRBJ2-1; 7 bases agree with TRBD1. The CDR3 is 13 residues long. Germline V lookup: CDR1 MDHEN, CDR2 SYDVKM. Germline trimming cut 5 bases from V and 15 bases from J; bases unmatched to any gene: 13. DNA of the CDR3: TGTGCCAGCAGTAACTCAGACAGGGTTATGGGGTTCTTC. Residues: CASSNSDRVMGFF. The full variable domain, with the rest looked up from reference TRBV28 and TRBJ2-1, is DVKVTQSSRYLVKRTGEKVFLECVQDMDHENMFWYRQDPGLGLRLIYFSYDVKMKEKGDIPEGYSVSREKKERFSLILESASTNQTSMYLCASSNSDRVMGFFGPGTRLTVL.

The CDR3 protein is CAIGAGPNEQFF. CDR3 in DNA: TGTGCCATTGGAGCGGGTCCTAATGAGCAGTTCTTC. The chain is built from TRBV10-3 and TRBJ2-1; a weak D match, TRBD2 (6 bases). The CDR3 has 12 amino acids. V dropped 9 bases and J dropped 7 bases, with 13 bases sitting between them. Germline CDR1 ENHRY, CDR2 SYGVKD.

This sequence joins TRBV13 and TRBJ2-1, with D hard to call. Between the trimmed V and J ends, which lost 3 bases and 1 base, there was a span of 10 bases. In germline, CDR1 is PRHDT, CDR2 FYEKMQ (reference sequence). The CDR3 length is 15 residues. CDR3 sequence: CASSFFSFSYNEQFF. The CDR3 DNA sequence: TGTGCCAGCAGCTTTTTTAGCTTTTCCTACAATGAGCAGTTCTTC.

CDR3 loop: CSVDGGSETQYF. CDR3 in DNA: TGCAGCGTTGACGGCGGGAGTGAGACCCAGTACTTC. The chain carries TRBV29-1 and TRBJ2-5; 7 bases match TRBD2. Per germline, CDR1 SQVTM and CDR2 ANQGSEA. With 3 bases clipped from V and 5 bases from J, the junction kept 3 bases outside the gene matches. The CDR3 covers 12 residues.

The chain joins TRBV5-1 to TRBJ2-3, with 11 bases that match TRBD2. Trimming took 4 bases from V and 5 from J; bases not matched to a gene: 9. Germline CDR1 is SGHRS and CDR2 is YFSETQ. The CDR3 has 16 amino acids. This CDR3 reads CASSSLLAGEVDTQYF. For the CDR3, the DNA is TGCGCCAGCAGCAGCTTACTAGCGGGAGAGGTAGATACGCAGTATTTT.

The chain is built from TRBV19 and TRBJ2-5; 8 bases fit TRBD2. CDR3 size: 15 residues. V was clipped by 6 bases and J by 5 bases; unmatched bases: 11. Germline values: CDR1 LNHDA, CDR2 SQIVND (reference sequence). The CDR3 protein is CASSLGGGRTETQYF. The CDR3 DNA is TGTGCCAGTAGCTTAGGCGGGGGGCGCACGGAGACCCAGTACTTC.

The V gene is TRBV10-3, the J gene TRBJ2-1; 8 bases are a match to TRBD1. The ends lost 4 bases at V and 9 bases at J; junction bases unmatched: 11. CDR1 and CDR2 (germline): ENHRY, SYGVKD. The CDR3 has 15 amino acids. CDR3 loop: CAISAGTGLGTEQFF. CDR3 sequence (DNA): TGTGCCATCAGTGCCGGGACAGGTCTCGGGACTGAGCAGTTCTTC.

The CDR3 nucleotides are TGTGCCAGCAGTTTATCTGGGACAGGGTCCTACGAGCAGTACTTC. Translation gives CASSLSGTGSYEQYF. V gene TRBV27 combines with J gene TRBJ2-7; 9 bases are shared with TRBD1. This CDR3 has 15 residues. Losses at the gene ends were 0 bases for V and 1 base for J; bases not matched to a gene: 1. Germline-derived CDR1 and CDR2 are MNHEY and SMNVEV (reference sequence).

This chain links TRBV30 with TRBJ1-1; no clear D gene. Per germline, CDR1 GTSNPN and CDR2 SVGIG (reference sequence). The CDR3 spans 15 residues. Trimming stripped 1 base from V and 2 bases from J, with 14 bases between. CDR3 region: CAWSALTVANTEAFF. CDR3 bases: TGTGCCTGGAGTGCACTGACCGTAGCTAACACTGAAGCTTTCTTT.

The chain joins TRBV29-1 to TRBJ1-2; 11 bases are shared with TRBD1. Unmatched junction bases numbered 4, after V lost 8 bases and J lost 5 bases. Germline V gene lookup returns CDR1 SQVTM and CDR2 ANQGSEA. The CDR3 consists of 12 residues. The CDR3 loop is CSSGQGEYGYTF. In DNA form, the CDR3 reads TGCAGCTCGGGACAGGGGGAGTATGGCTACACCTTC.

Comments on this clone: The same CDR3 arises from other DNA sequences in this sample as well. The rearrangement joins TRBV29-1 to TRBJ2-3; no clear D gene. This CDR3 has 12 amino acids. V was clipped by 4 bases and J by 0 bases, with 5 bases between them. Germline loops: CDR1 SQVTM, CDR2 ANQGSEA. The CDR3: CSVVLSTDTQYF. CDR3 coding DNA: TGCAGCGTTGTACTAAGCACAGATACGCAGTATTTT.

The chain has TRBV28 and TRBJ1-2, with D perhaps matching TRBD1 (5 bases). Germline V CDR1 and CDR2: MDHEN, SYDVKM. The CDR3 runs 16 residues. Trimming stripped 1 base from V and 0 bases from J, with 12 bases between. For the CDR3, the DNA is TGTGCCAGCAGTTTATTCCAGGGTGAGGCTAACTATGGCTACACCTTC. Translating gives CASSLFQGEANYGYTF.

The gene calls are TRBV6-1 and TRBJ2-7; D unclear. The germline V gene has CDR1 MNHNS and CDR2 SASEGT. The CDR3 spans 12 residues. Trimming cost V 5 bases and J 3 bases, with 8 bases left between them. CDR3 in amino acids: CASSQRIYEQYF. The DNA of the CDR3 is TGTGCCAGCAGTCAGCGAATCTACGAGCAGTACTTC.

This clone was picked up one time. The rearrangement joins TRBV28 to TRBJ2-7; TRBD1 agrees at 7 bases. Germline V gives CDR1 MDHEN, CDR2 SYDVKM. After removal of 5 bases from V and 3 bases from J, the junction contained 7 bases not matched to a gene. The CDR3 is made up of 14 amino acids. CDR3 loop: CASSPTGLGYEQYF. The CDR3 bases are TGTGCCAGCAGTCCGACAGGGTTGGGCTACGAGCAGTACTTC.

This rearrangement joins TRBV6-5 to TRBJ1-2; 7 bases agree with TRBD1. J was trimmed by 5 bases and V by 3 bases; bases with no gene match: 3. Per the germline V gene, CDR1 is MNHEY and CDR2 is SVGAGI. CDR3 length: 13 amino acids. CDR3 region: CASSYRDRYGYTF. The CDR3 DNA reads TGTGCCAGCAGTTATAGGGACAGATATGGCTACACCTTC.

The chain recombines TRBV7-2 with TRBJ2-2; the D is unclear. The V gene lost 3 bases and the J gene lost 4 bases, with 9 bases spanning the gap. This CDR3 region has 14 residues. CDR1 is SGHTA, CDR2 FQGNSA, per germline. The CDR3 DNA reads as TGTGCCAGCAGCTTTTTTGTAGCCACCGGGGAGCTGTTTTTT. It specifies CASSFFVATGELFF.

This sequence joins TRBV28 and TRBJ1-2; D possibly corresponds to TRBD1 (6 bases). V was clipped by 5 bases and J by 4 bases, with 11 bases between them. CDR1 is MDHEN and CDR2 is SYDVKM in the germline V gene. The CDR3 is 13 amino acids. CDR3 sequence reads: CASSPTGTYGYTF. CDR3 in DNA: TGTGCCAGCAGTCCAACAGGGACCTATGGCTACACCTTC.

V usage is TRBV9 and J usage is TRBJ1-1, with D hard to call. The CDR3 consists of 12 residues. Trimming stripped 7 bases from V and 2 bases from J, with 9 bases between. The germline V gene has CDR1 SGDLS and CDR2 YYNGEE. The CDR3 reads CASSEPNTEAFF. DNA for the CDR3: TGTGCCAGCTCTGAGCCCAACACTGAAGCTTTCTTT.

The chain joins TRBV7-2 to TRBJ1-6; a weak D match, TRBD1 (6 bases). CDR3 length: 18 residues. Germline V CDR1 and CDR2: SGHTA, FQGNSA. The V end lost 2 bases, the J end lost 7 bases, and 21 bases lay between the germline ends. This CDR3 is CASSLWGQGTGDNSPLHF. The CDR3 DNA reads as TGTGCCAGCAGCTTATGGGGACAAGGGACGGGCGACAATTCACCCCTCCACTTT.

This chain connects TRBV6-5 to TRBJ1-1, with a weak D call TRBD1 (6 bases). The V end lost 5 bases, the J end lost 1 base, and 11 bases lay between the germline ends. The CDR3 consists of 14 residues. Germline lookup yields CDR1 MNHEY and CDR2 SVGAGI. CDR3 sequence reads: CASSLRTANTEAFF. In DNA, the CDR3 is TGTGCCAGCAGTCTACGGACAGCGAACACTGAAGCTTTCTTT.

The V and J genes are TRBV11-1 and TRBJ2-6; TRBD1 agrees at 11 bases. J was trimmed by 3 bases and V by 5 bases; bases with no gene match: 3. There are 16 residues in the CDR3. CDR1 and CDR2 from the germline V gene are SGHAT and FQDESV (reference sequence). CDR3 bases: TGTGCCAGCAGCCGGACAGGGGGCTTTGGGGCCAACGTCCTGACTTTC. Its protein is CASSRTGGFGANVLTF.

The V and J genes are TRBV28 and TRBJ1-3, with D unresolved. Trimming shortened V by 6 bases and J by 0 bases, and 18 bases separated the two germline ends. The CDR3 is made up of 17 amino acids. Germline CDR1 MDHEN, CDR2 SYDVKM. The CDR3 DNA follows: TGTGCCAGCAGCTCCCTGCTAGTCGCGAACTCTGGAAACACCATATATTTT. Amino acids: CASSSLLVANSGNTIYF. The full variable domain, rest sourced from reference TRBV28 and TRBJ1-3, is DVKVTQSSRYLVKRTGEKVFLECVQDMDHENMFWYRQDPGLGLRLIYFSYDVKMKEKGDIPEGYSVSREKKERFSLILESASTNQTSMYLCASSSLLVANSGNTIYFGEGSWLTVV.

CDR3 nucleotides: TGTGCCTGGAGTTGGAGGGAAAGTGATGAGCAGTTCTTC. Translating gives CAWSWRESDEQFF. This chain links TRBV30 with TRBJ2-1; maybe TRBD2 (6 bases). The CDR3 is 13 residues long. The V and J ends lost 2 bases and 8 bases respectively, with 13 bases between them. Germline values: CDR1 GTSNPN, CDR2 SVGIG (reference sequence).